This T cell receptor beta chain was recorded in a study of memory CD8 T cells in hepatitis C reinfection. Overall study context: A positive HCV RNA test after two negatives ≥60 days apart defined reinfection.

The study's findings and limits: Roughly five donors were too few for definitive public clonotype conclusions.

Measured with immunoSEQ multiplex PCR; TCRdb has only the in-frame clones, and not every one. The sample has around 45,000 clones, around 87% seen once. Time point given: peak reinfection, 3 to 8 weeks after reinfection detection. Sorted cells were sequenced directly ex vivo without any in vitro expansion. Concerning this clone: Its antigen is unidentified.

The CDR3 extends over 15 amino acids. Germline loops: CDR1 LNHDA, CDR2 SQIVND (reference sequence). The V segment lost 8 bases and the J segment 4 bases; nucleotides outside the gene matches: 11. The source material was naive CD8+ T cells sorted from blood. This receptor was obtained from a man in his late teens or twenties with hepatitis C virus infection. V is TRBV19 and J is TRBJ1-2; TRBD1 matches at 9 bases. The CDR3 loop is CASSTGQGLSYGYTF. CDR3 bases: TGTGCCAGTTCCACGGGACAGGGACTCAGCTATGGCTACACCTTC.